This TCR beta chain emerged from a study of T-cell reconstitution after alpha-beta-depleted transplantation in children. V was shortened by 3 bases and J by 8 bases, with 19 bases between the two germline ends. The CDR3 contains 15 residues. CDR1 is SEHNR and CDR2 is FQNEAQ in the germline V gene (reference sequence). This clonotype has a count of ten or more. The TCRbeta library incorporated unique molecular identifiers. One entry per CDR3 protein, called by TCRdb with MiXCR from the PCR reads. This table holds about 170,000 distinct CDR3 sequences, 11% found once. The rearrangement joins TRBV7-9 to TRBJ1-2, with unresolved D. This clonotype originated in a boy younger than 10 with acute myeloid leukemia, due to receive a stem cell transplant. Sequencing was performed on PBMCs, taken before TCRalphabeta/CD19-depleted stem cell transplant. CDR3 region: CASSFDTLGDSGYTF. DNA for the CDR3: TGTGCCAGCAGCTTCGACACTTTGGGAGATTCAGGCTACACCTTC.